Shown below are 16 T cell receptor beta chains from a single sample sequenced in a study of blood T cell repertoires in COVID-19 (dated by TCRdb to the early 2020s). Library generation was performed with the immunoSEQ multiplex PCR assay. TCRdb holds this immuneACCESS table with in-frame rearrangements only. Some clones are missing; in checked studies, unresolved V genes explain under half, and the rest has no known cause. The sample table shows about 200,000 clones, and roughly 82% are seen once. The ten most abundant clones make up 5.6% of the sample. Sequenced material: PBMCs or T cells enriched from blood (not recorded which). The receptors were gathered from a man in his forties or fifties with acute COVID-19.

The rearrangement uses TRBV30 and TRBJ1-2; no clear D gene. V lost 2 bases and J 1 base, leaving 8 bases between the germline ends. This CDR3 region has 13 residues. Germline CDR1 GTSNPN, CDR2 SVGIG (reference sequence). Here the CDR3 reads CAWSLNSNYGYTF. The CDR3 DNA is TGTGCCTGGAGTCTGAACAGTAACTATGGCTACACCTTC.

The rearrangement uses TRBV2 and TRBJ2-7; TRBD2 matches 10 bases. Germline V gene lookup returns CDR1 SNHLY and CDR2 FYNNEI. The CDR3 has 14 residues. Losses at the gene ends were 5 bases for V and 5 bases for J; bases not matched to a gene: 6. For the CDR3, the DNA is TGTGCCAGCAGTCCTAGCGGGAGCTACGACGAGCAGTACTTC. Its protein product is CASSPSGSYDEQYF.

V usage is TRBV5-1 and J usage is TRBJ2-7, with 11 nucleotides matching TRBD2. CDR1 and CDR2 from the germline V gene are SGHRS and YFSETQ. Trimming at V came to 4 bases and at J to 5 bases, leaving 8 bases not matched to a gene. This CDR3 comprises 15 residues. This chain's CDR3 is CASSPPTSGINEQYF. The CDR3 coding sequence is TGCGCCAGCAGCCCACCGACTAGCGGGATTAACGAGCAGTACTTC.

This chain links TRBV6-2 or TRBV6-3 with TRBJ2-2, with 8 bases matching TRBD2. V shed 2 bases and J 0 bases; nucleotides not matched to a gene: 2. CDR1 MNHEY and CDR2 SVGEGT come from the germline V gene. The CDR3 runs 16 residues. CDR3 bases: TGTGCCAGCAGTTACCCAGCGGGAGCGAACACCGGGGAGCTGTTTTTT. Translated: CASSYPAGANTGELFF.

The count of this clone is one. This chain uses TRBV11-1 with TRBJ2-6; D gene unclear. V was cut by 5 bases and J by 4 bases, with 9 bases left in between. The CDR3 runs 14 residues. Looked up from germline, CDR1 is SGHAT and CDR2 is FQDESV (reference sequence). CDR3 loop: CASSPTYGANVLTF. In nucleotides, the CDR3 is TGTGCCAGCAGCCCTACTTACGGGGCCAACGTCCTGACTTTC.

This clone was counted between two and nine times. The chain couples TRBV21-1 to TRBJ1-6; the listed D gene, TRBD1, was not tested against the DNA. TRBV21-1 is a known pseudogene. The CDR3 has 15 residues. This chain's CDR3 is CASSKEKRGNSPLHF. DNA for the CDR3: TGTGCCAGCAGCAAAGAGAAAAGGGGGAATTCACCCCTCCACTTT.

This rearrangement joins TRBV28 to TRBJ2-2; 8 nucleotides agree with TRBD1. Germline assignment: CDR1 MDHEN and CDR2 SYDVKM. The CDR3 spans 19 residues. V trimming: 2 bases; J trimming: 0 bases; junction bases outside the gene matches: 11. CDR3 residues: CASSLPRDRSNSNTGELFF. The CDR3 nucleotides are TGTGCCAGCAGTTTACCACGGGACAGGTCGAATTCGAACACCGGGGAGCTGTTTTTT.

The genes are TRBV28 and TRBJ2-7; 10 bases map to TRBD1. CDR1 MDHEN and CDR2 SYDVKM come from the germline V gene. This CDR3 is built from 15 residues. V lost 7 bases, J lost 4 bases, and 10 bases stayed unmatched. The CDR3, as DNA: TGTGCCAGCACCTTGACAGGGGGCACCAATTACGAGCAGTACTTC. Its protein is CASTLTGGTNYEQYF.

The chain employs TRBV7-2 and TRBJ1-6, with 7 nucleotides matching TRBD1. The length of the CDR3 is 14 residues. With 2 bases clipped from V and 7 bases from J, the junction kept 2 bases outside the gene matches. Germline CDR1 reads SGHTA; CDR2 reads FQGNSA. The CDR3 sequence: CASSLKQGNSPLHF. The CDR3 nucleotides read TGTGCCAGCAGCTTAAAACAGGGGAATTCACCCCTCCACTTT.

J is TRBJ2-1 and V is TRBV3-1 (or the pseudogene TRBV3-2), with TRBD2 identical over 11 bases. Germline CDR1 reads LGHDT; CDR2 reads YNNKEL (reference sequence). The CDR3 has 21 residues. With V trimmed by 1 base and J by 2 bases, 16 bases remained unmatched. CDR3 DNA sequence: TGTGCCAGCAGCCAAGGTGGGTTAATATCTAGCGGGAGGACGGCCTACAATGAGCAGTTCTTC. Translated: CASSQGGLISSGRTAYNEQFF.

CDR3 DNA sequence: TGTGCCTGGACACAGGACAGGGCGGGTGGAAACACCATATATTTT. The encoded protein is CAWTQDRAGGNTIYF. V is TRBV30 and J is TRBJ1-3, with 8 nucleotides matching TRBD1. Germline CDR1 is GTSNPN and CDR2 is SVGIG (reference sequence). The length of the CDR3 is 15 residues. V lost 4 bases, J lost 3 bases, and 8 bases stayed unmatched.

The chain employs TRBV6-5 and TRBJ1-5, with a possible D match to TRBD1 (5 bases). CDR1 and CDR2 (germline): MNHEY, SVGAGI. Trimming left V 6 bases short and J 4 bases short, with 10 bases between. The CDR3 has 13 residues. The CDR3 is CASSQGRNQPQHF. The CDR3 nucleotides are TGTGCCAGCAGCCAGGGAAGGAATCAGCCCCAGCATTTT.

This rearrangement joins TRBV6-5 to TRBJ1-2, with D perhaps matching TRBD1 (5 bases). The germline V gene has CDR1 MNHEY and CDR2 SVGAGI. The CDR3 is made up of 12 amino acids. The DNA for the CDR3 is TGTGCGGCGTCAGGGAACCTCTATGGCTACACCTTC. As protein: CAASGNLYGYTF.

J is TRBJ2-1 and V is TRBV2; 12 bases line up with TRBD2. The V gene end was trimmed by 10 bases and the J gene end by 7 bases; junction bases not matched to a gene: 8. This CDR3 comprises 14 residues. Germline loops: CDR1 SNHLY, CDR2 FYNNEI. The CDR3 region is CATTPGLAGNEQFF. CDR3 nucleotide sequence: TGTGCCACCACCCCGGGACTAGCGGGTAATGAGCAGTTCTTC.

The chain recombines TRBV24-1 with TRBJ1-2; perhaps TRBD1 as D (6 bases). The length of the CDR3 is 14 residues. V lost 9 bases and J 3 bases, leaving 16 bases between the germline ends. Germline V lookup: CDR1 KGHDR, CDR2 SFDVKD. The CDR3 DNA follows: TGTGCCACCTCAGGGGCAGGCCGCGACTATGGCTACACCTTC. It yields the protein CATSGAGRDYGYTF.

The CDR3 reads CATRSGGTGGPEQYF. CDR3 nucleotides: TGTGCCACCAGAAGCGGTGGGACAGGGGGACCCGAGCAGTACTTC. The chain combines TRBV15 with TRBJ2-7; 11 nucleotides match TRBD1. Unmatched junction bases numbered 10, after V lost 6 bases and J lost 6 bases. CDR1 is LNHNV, CDR2 YYDKDF, per germline (reference sequence). The CDR3 length is 15 residues.